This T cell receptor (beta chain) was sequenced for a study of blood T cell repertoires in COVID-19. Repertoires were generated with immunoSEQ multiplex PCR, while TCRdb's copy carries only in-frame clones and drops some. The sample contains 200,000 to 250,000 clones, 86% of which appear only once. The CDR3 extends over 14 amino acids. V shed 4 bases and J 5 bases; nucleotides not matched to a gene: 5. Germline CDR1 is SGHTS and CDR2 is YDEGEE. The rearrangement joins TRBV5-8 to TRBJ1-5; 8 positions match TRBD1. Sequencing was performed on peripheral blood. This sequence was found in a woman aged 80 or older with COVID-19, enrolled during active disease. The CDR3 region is CASSGDRSYQPQHF. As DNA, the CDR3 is TGTGCCAGCAGCGGGGACAGGTCCTATCAGCCCCAGCATTTT.